This TCR beta chain was documented in a study of shared clonotypes between healthy human individuals. Study details: Each donor's CD8 memory used one plate, CD8 naive two, each CD4 subset three. Regarding the study as a whole: Several donors shared roughly 5% of their naive CD4 clonotypes.

HIV-negative, healthy adults without recent acute infections or vaccinations were the donors. The length of the CDR3 is 16 residues. The J segment lost 6 bases and the V segment lost 0 bases, leaving 6 bases of the junction unmatched. CDR1 and CDR2 from the germline V gene are MRHNA and SNTAGT. As for this clone: Its specificity is not known.

Genomic DNA (from each subset) was split evenly across several immunoSEQ plates. Profiled with immunoSEQ multiplex PCR; TCRdb holds only in-frame clones, not every one. The sample holds about 110,000 clones; 68% are singletons and the top ten take about 24%. The chain is built from TRBV6-4 and TRBJ2-2; 8 bases line up with TRBD2. The TCR was taken from a woman aged 25 to 39 in good health. What was sequenced was memory CD8+ T cells sorted from blood. Noted subset: CD45RO+ cells pooled with CCR7-negative TemRA cells. As DNA, the CDR3 is TGTGCCAGCAGTGACTCGGCTAGCGGGCCCCCCGGGGAGCTGTTTTTT. The encoded protein is CASSDSASGPPGELFF.